This T cell receptor beta chain was documented in a study of tumor-infiltrating lymphocytes in primary liver carcinoma. Turning to the study itself: Subjects consisted of male and female patients aged 30 to 69 years. There were tumors of stage T1-T3 N0M0, each 4.2 to 10 cm across. General study results and limits: CD4+ and CD8+ repertoires could not be compared in these unsorted bulk samples. Less overlap was seen in tumor-adjacent and tumor-blood pairs than in tumor region pairs.

This CDR3 contains 17 residues. Germline V gene lookup returns CDR1 SGHAT and CDR2 FQNNGV. V was pared by 2 bases and J by 0 bases, with 8 bases of the junction left unmatched. Unsorted whole blood yielded blood RNA, and germline DNA was extracted as well. Reverse transcription of approximately 0.55 ug total RNA with a constant-region primer produced TCR beta cDNA. Nested multiplex PCR, run for three rounds with slightly modified ARM-PCR, yielded TCR beta libraries. Investigators reported that the first two PCR rounds, at roughly 11 cycles each, used TRBV1-TRBV30 forward primers with a C-beta reverse primer. TCRdb independently ran MiXCR on the multiplex PCR reads; one entry per CDR3 protein. The data hold about 200,000 distinct CDR3 sequences, with about two thirds observed a single time. As regards this clonotype: Its antigen is as yet unknown.

The specimen sequenced was peripheral blood. This chain links TRBV11-2 with TRBJ1-2; TRBD1 matches at 8 bases. This sequence originates from a woman aged 55 to 70 with primary liver carcinoma and hepatitis B virus infection. This CDR3 reads CASSLIGTGKTNYGYTF. The DNA for the CDR3 is TGTGCCAGCAGCTTAATCGGGACAGGAAAAACTAACTATGGCTACACCTTC.